The 28 T cell receptor beta chains reported below all come from one sample, sequenced in a study of radiotherapy plus CTLA-4 blockade in lung cancer. Data came from immunoSEQ multiplex PCR; TCRdb stores just in-frame clones and leaves some out. The sample shows some 110,000 clones, just under 80% of them seen only once. This material consisted of peripheral blood, taken from a patient treated with radiotherapy plus ipilimumab. These receptors were collected from a human donor with non-small cell lung cancer who had a partial response to radiotherapy plus ipilimumab.

Details on this clone: The junction shows a germline mismatch at one end, possibly a read error. The V and J genes are TRBV27 and TRBJ2-3; 7 bases align to TRBD2. CDR1 and CDR2 from the germline V gene are MNHEY and SMNVEV (reference sequence). This CDR3 is 15 amino acids long. This chain's CDR3 is CTSSLWSGGADTQYF. In DNA, the CDR3 is TGTACCAGCAGTTTATGGTCGGGGGGAGCAGATACGCAGTATTTT.

J is TRBJ2-7 and V is TRBV27; TRBD1 aligns across 7 bases. The CDR3 is 17 amino acids. J was trimmed by 3 bases and V by 4 bases; bases with no gene match: 15. The germline CDR1 and CDR2 sequences are MNHEY and SMNVEV (reference sequence). CDR3 protein: CASSSKPPATGHYEQYV. CDR3 DNA sequence: TGTGCCAGCAGTTCTAAACCCCCCGCGACAGGGCACTACGAGCAGTACGTC.

The chain couples TRBV12-1 to TRBJ1-5. TRBV12-1 is a pseudogene segment. The CDR3 has 17 residues. In DNA, the CDR3 is TGTGCCAGCAGTCTGGGGGTTCGGGGGGCGGGAGGTCAGCCCCAGCATTTT. Translated, it gives CASSLGVRGAGGQPQHF.

This clone was picked up a small number of times. The CDR3 coding sequence is TGCGCCAGCAATGGACTAGCGGGAGGCCCCGAGTACGAGCAGTACTTC. This codes for CASNGLAGGPEYEQYF. This chain uses TRBV10-2 with TRBJ2-5, with 14 nucleotides matching TRBD2. TRBJ2-7 explains the end of the DNA better; the J call may be wrong. This CDR3 comprises 16 residues. Germline CDR1 reads WSHSY; CDR2 reads SAAADI.

The chain carries TRBV7-8 and TRBJ2-2; 10 nucleotides align to TRBD2. CDR1 SGHVS and CDR2 FQNEAQ come from the germline V gene. This CDR3 comprises 17 residues. Losses at the gene ends were 1 base for V and 5 bases for J; bases not matched to a gene: 7. The CDR3 sequence is CASSLESSGRWTGELFF. The CDR3 DNA reads TGTGCCAGCAGCTTAGAGTCTAGCGGGAGATGGACCGGGGAGCTGTTTTTT.

The chain combines TRBV28 with TRBJ2-7; 7 bases line up with TRBD1. V lost 6 bases to trimming and J lost 3 bases; unmatched junction nucleotides: 8. The V gene's germline CDR1 is MDHEN and CDR2 SYDVKM. The CDR3 length is 14 residues. CDR3 region: CASRTRDRNYEQYV. The CDR3 DNA is TGTGCCAGCAGGACACGGGACAGAAACTACGAGCAGTACGTC.

This clone was counted a single time. The chain carries TRBV6-5 and TRBJ1-2, with D uncertain. The CDR3 is 14 residues long. V shed 4 bases and J shed 0 bases, with 9 bases lying between them. Germline V gene lookup returns CDR1 MNHEY and CDR2 SVGAGI. CDR3: CASSLGVSNYGYTF. Here the CDR3 DNA reads TGTGCCAGCAGTTTAGGAGTTTCTAACTATGGCTACACCTTC.

The chain joins TRBV11-3 to TRBJ2-1; D may be TRBD1 (7 bases). Between the trimmed V and J ends, which lost 0 bases and 4 bases, there was a span of 19 bases. The CDR3 runs to 18 residues. CDR1 is SGHNT and CDR2 is YENEEA in the germline V gene. CDR3 protein: CASSLEAEGRGAYNEQFF. As DNA, the CDR3 is TGTGCCAGCAGCTTAGAGGCGGAGGGCAGGGGGGCTTACAATGAGCAGTTCTTC.

The genes are TRBV7-2 and TRBJ2-5, with 8 bases fitting TRBD2. From germline, CDR1 is SGHTA and CDR2 FQGNSA. The J segment lost 2 bases and the V segment lost 1 base, leaving 6 bases of the junction unmatched. This CDR3 spans 16 amino acids. CDR3 in DNA: TGTGCCAGCAGCTTAGGGTACGGGAGGGGTCAAGAGACCCAGTACTTC. This sequence encodes CASSLGYGRGQETQYF.

The chain has TRBV6-1 and TRBJ2-5; 10 nucleotides align to TRBD1. J was trimmed by 4 bases and V by 4 bases; bases with no gene match: 6. This CDR3 has 15 amino acids. CDR1 and CDR2 from the germline V gene are MNHNS and SASEGT. The CDR3 DNA is TGTGCCAGCAGTGTAAGAGACAGGGGGCTAGAGACCCAGTACTTC. Its protein product is CASSVRDRGLETQYF.

This chain links TRBV6-5 with TRBJ1-5, with D uncertain. The germline gives CDR1 MNHEY, CDR2 SVGAGI. V was pared by 6 bases and J by 7 bases, with 13 bases between. This CDR3 has 13 amino acids. The DNA of the CDR3 is TGTGCCAGCAGCCCCAGACGGGTGCAGCCCCAGCATTTT. Protein: CASSPRRVQPQHF.

This CDR3 reads CAWSVLRDSFNEKLFF. The CDR3 region has the DNA TGTGCCTGGAGTGTTCTGAGGGACAGTTTTAATGAAAAACTGTTTTTT. The J gene is TRBJ1-4, the V gene TRBV30; TRBD1 agrees at 7 bases. V dropped 0 bases and J dropped 4; count of bases not matched to a gene: 8. Germline CDR1 is GTSNPN and CDR2 is SVGIG (reference sequence). The CDR3 has 16 amino acids.

The V call is TRBV9, the J call TRBJ2-2, with TRBD1 matching 9 bases. This CDR3 is 15 amino acids long. Germline V gene data show CDR1 as SGDLS and CDR2 as YYNGEE. J gave up 6 bases and V 4 bases, and 7 bases lay outside the gene matches. CDR3 sequence reads: CASSPGTGRPGELFF. The CDR3 region has the DNA TGTGCCAGCAGCCCCGGGACAGGGAGACCCGGGGAGCTGTTTTTT.

V is TRBV28 and J is TRBJ2-2, with 10 bases fitting TRBD2. From germline, CDR1 is MDHEN and CDR2 SYDVKM. J was trimmed by 3 bases and V by 5 bases; bases with no gene match: 6. CDR3 length equals 16 residues. CDR3 sequence: CASSPVAGGDTGELFF. The CDR3 coding sequence is TGTGCCAGCAGTCCAGTAGCGGGAGGTGACACCGGGGAGCTGTTTTTT.

The chain employs TRBV19 and TRBJ2-5; 7 nucleotides agree with TRBD1. The CDR3 is 14 amino acids. CDR1 and CDR2 from the germline V gene are LNHDA and SQIVND (reference sequence). V lost 5 bases and J lost 5; bases outside the gene matches: 8. CDR3 nucleotides: TGTGCCAGTAGTGTCACAGGGGAACGGGAGACCCAGTACTTC. Its protein is CASSVTGERETQYF.

The V call is TRBV27, the J call TRBJ1-2; 7 bases line up with TRBD1. After removal of 7 bases from V and 6 bases from J, the junction contained 14 bases not matched to a gene. This CDR3 contains 15 residues. Germline CDR1 MNHEY, CDR2 SMNVEV (reference sequence). The CDR3 spells CASTKTGSGVDGYTF. CDR3 nucleotides: TGTGCCAGCACCAAGACAGGGTCCGGGGTGGATGGCTACACCTTC.

The V gene is TRBV11-1, the J gene TRBJ1-5; D call uncertain. CDR1 is SGHAT, CDR2 FQDESV, per germline (reference sequence). V shed 4 bases and J shed 4 bases, with 11 bases lying between them. The length of the CDR3 is 14 residues. CDR3 in amino acids: CASSSGEGNQPQHF. The CDR3, as DNA: TGTGCCAGCAGCTCCGGGGAGGGAAATCAGCCCCAGCATTTT.

The gene calls are TRBV5-1 and TRBJ2-2; 7 bases are shared with TRBD1. Losses at the gene ends were 4 bases for V and 1 base for J; bases not matched to a gene: 4. The CDR3 runs to 15 residues. Germline CDR1 and CDR2: SGHRS and YFSETQ. CDR3 amino acids: CASSPGTVNTGELFF. In nucleotides, the CDR3 is TGCGCCAGCAGCCCCGGGACAGTGAACACCGGGGAGCTGTTTTTT.

CDR3 residues: CASSPGTGDRGNQPQHF. Here the CDR3 DNA reads TGCGCCAGCAGCCCCGGGACAGGGGATCGCGGCAATCAGCCCCAGCATTTT. The chain recombines TRBV5-1 with TRBJ1-5, with TRBD1 identical over 10 bases. The germline V gene encodes CDR1 SGHRS and CDR2 YFSETQ. Unmatched junction bases numbered 9, after V lost 4 bases and J lost 2 bases. CDR3 size: 17 residues.

Notes on this clone: The CDR3 does not close with the conserved phenylalanine or tryptophan, likely indicating a read error. The chain couples TRBV7-9 to TRBJ1-2; TRBD1 aligns across 10 bases. Germline CDR1 SEHNR, CDR2 FQNEAQ (reference sequence). The CDR3 length is 15 residues. V lost 5 bases, J lost 4 bases, and 7 bases stayed unmatched. The CDR3 DNA follows: TGTGCCAGCAGCCCAGGGACAGGGGACTTCTATGGCTACACCTTA. Translated: CASSPGTGDFYGYTL.

The gene calls are TRBV5-6 and TRBJ2-5; possibly TRBD1 for D (5 bases). Germline V gives CDR1 SGHDT, CDR2 YYEEEE. This CDR3 spans 15 amino acids. V shed 0 bases and J shed 2 bases, with 11 bases lying between them. The CDR3 coding sequence is TGTGCCAGCAGCTTGGGACAGTTGACGCAAGAGACCCAGTACTTC. Amino acids: CASSLGQLTQETQYF.

This chain joins TRBV29-1 and TRBJ1-1, with D possibly matching TRBD1 (6 bases). V gave up 4 bases and J gave up 7 bases, with 13 bases separating them. Germline V gene lookup returns CDR1 SQVTM and CDR2 ANQGSEA. This CDR3 is built from 12 residues. The CDR3 reads CSVVGGAGEAFF. DNA for the CDR3: TGCAGCGTTGTTGGGGGCGCGGGTGAAGCTTTCTTT.

The V call is TRBV4-3, the J call TRBJ2-1, with D tentatively TRBD2 (5 bases). Per the germline V gene, CDR1 is LGHNA and CDR2 is YSLEER. V was cut by 4 bases and J by 4 bases, with 11 bases left in between. This CDR3 spans 14 amino acids. CDR3 in amino acids: CASSPGGAYNEQFF. The CDR3 nucleotides are TGCGCCAGCAGCCCAGGAGGCGCGTACAATGAGCAGTTCTTC.

The chain has TRBV7-9 and TRBJ2-1, with TRBD2 as a possible D gene (5 bases). The V and J ends lost 0 bases and 8 bases respectively, with 5 bases between them. From germline, CDR1 is SEHNR and CDR2 FQNEAQ (reference sequence). The length of the CDR3 is 12 residues. CDR3 region: CASSLARDEQFF. Here the CDR3 DNA reads TGTGCCAGCAGCTTAGCGAGGGATGAGCAGTTCTTC.

This chain connects TRBV9 to TRBJ2-1; 7 nucleotides agree with TRBD2. CDR1 is SGDLS, CDR2 YYNGEE, per germline. CDR3 length: 16 residues. V shed 0 bases and J 4 bases; nucleotides not matched to a gene: 7. The CDR3 DNA is TGTGCCAGCAGCGTAGGTAGTGCGGGAGCTTACAATGAGCAGTTCTTC. It specifies CASSVGSAGAYNEQFF.

J is TRBJ1-1 and V is TRBV7-2, with D tentatively TRBD1 (5 bases). This CDR3 has 14 residues. CDR1 SGHTA and CDR2 FQGNSA come from the germline V gene. Trimming shortened V by 1 base and J by 5 bases, and 11 bases separated the two germline ends. CDR3 sequence: CASSLGGAGTEAFF. CDR3 in DNA: TGTGCCAGCAGCTTAGGTGGGGCCGGGACTGAAGCTTTCTTT.

This clone was found once. The V call is TRBV5-5, the J call TRBJ1-2; D gene uncertain. Between the trimmed V and J ends, which lost 0 bases and 7 bases, there was a span of 7 bases. The CDR3 spans 12 residues. In germline, CDR1 is SGHKS, CDR2 YYEKEE (reference sequence). CDR3 region: CASSLGALGYTF. CDR3 DNA: TGTGCCAGCAGCTTGGGGGCGCTTGGCTACACCTTC. The full variable domain, in which reference TRBV5-5 and TRBJ1-2 provide the parts outside the CDR3, is DAGVTQSPTHLIKTRGQQVTLRCSPISGHKSVSWYQQVLGQGPQFIFQYYEKEERGRGNFPDRFSARQFPNYSSELNVNALLLGDSALYLCASSLGALGYTFGSGTRLTVV.

The chain has TRBV5-1 and TRBJ1-1, with 8 positions matching TRBD1. Germline-derived CDR1 and CDR2 are SGHRS and YFSETQ. There are 15 residues in the CDR3. The trim removed 4 bases at V and 1 base at J, leaving 6 bases unmatched. CDR3 bases: TGCGCCAGCAGCGGGGACAGGCGATCGAACACTGAAGCTTTCTTT. Translating gives CASSGDRRSNTEAFF.